This TCR beta chain was recorded in a study of T cells in narcolepsy. Comment on this clone: The antigen remains unidentified.

The assay was immunoSEQ multiplex PCR, and TCRdb's table has in-frame clones only and misses some. The sample has about 710 clones; around 20% are singletons. The CDR3 is 14 residues long. Germline V gene sequence: CDR1 SGHAT, CDR2 FQNNGV. V shed 1 base and J 2 bases; nucleotides not matched to a gene: 2. Source material: cultured CD4+ T cells from cerebrospinal fluid. V gene TRBV11-2 combines with J gene TRBJ2-7; the match to TRBD1 covers 7 bases. The TCR sequence derives from a human donor with narcolepsy. As DNA, the CDR3 is TGTGCCAGCAGCTTAGGACAGGGTCCCTACGAGCAGTACTTC. This gives the protein CASSLGQGPYEQYF. Combining the CDR3 with reference TRBV11-2 and TRBJ2-7 gives the whole variable domain EAGVAQSPRYKIIEKRQSVAFWCNPISGHATLYWYQQILGQGPKLLIQFQNNGVVDDSQLPKDRFSAERLKGVDSTLKIQPAKLEDSAVYLCASSLGQGPYEQYFGPGTRLTVT.